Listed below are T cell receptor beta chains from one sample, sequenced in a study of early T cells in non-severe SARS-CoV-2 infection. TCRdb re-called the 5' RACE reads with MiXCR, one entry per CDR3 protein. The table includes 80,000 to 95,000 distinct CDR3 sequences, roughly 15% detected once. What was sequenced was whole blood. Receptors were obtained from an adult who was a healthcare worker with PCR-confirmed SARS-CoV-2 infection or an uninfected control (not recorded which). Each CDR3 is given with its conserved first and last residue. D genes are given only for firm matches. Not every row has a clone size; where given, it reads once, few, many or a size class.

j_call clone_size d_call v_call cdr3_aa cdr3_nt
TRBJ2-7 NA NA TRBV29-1 CSVEPAGGYEQYF TGCAGCGTTGAACCGGCAGGAGGCTACGAGCAGTACTTC
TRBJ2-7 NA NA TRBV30 CAWSVGHEYEQYF TGTGCCTGGAGTGTGGGCCATGAATACGAGCAGTACTTC
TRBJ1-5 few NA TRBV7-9 CASSPIGQEGNSNQPQHF TGTGCCAGCAGCCCTATAGGGCAGGAGGGGAATAGCAATCAGCCCCAGCATTTT
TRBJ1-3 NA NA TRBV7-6 CASSKGPLYSGNTIYF TGTGCCAGCAGCAAGGGACCTCTCTACTCTGGAAACACCATATATTTT
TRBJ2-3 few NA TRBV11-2 CASRTSSADTQYF TGTGCCAGCCGGACATCGAGCGCAGATACGCAGTATTTT
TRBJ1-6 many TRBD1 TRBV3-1 CASSQERAGTGGYLSPLHF TGTGCCAGCAGCCAAGAACGGGCCGGGACAGGGGGCTACTTGTCACCCCTCCACTTT
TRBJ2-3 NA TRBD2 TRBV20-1 CSALSGTSGFTDTQYF TGCAGTGCTCTAAGCGGGACTAGCGGGTTTACAGATACGCAGTATTTT
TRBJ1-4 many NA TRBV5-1 CASSRGGPLGEKLFF TGCGCCAGCAGCCGGGGGGGTCCCCTTGGGGAAAAACTGTTTTTT
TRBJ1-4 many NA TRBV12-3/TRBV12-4 CASSLSKGGGLEKLFF TGTGCCAGCAGTTTGAGTAAGGGCGGTGGTCTGGAAAAACTGTTTTTT
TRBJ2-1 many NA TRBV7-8 CASSSPRRWDPDNEQFF TGTGCCAGCAGCTCCCCGCGGCGCTGGGATCCTGACAATGAGCAGTTCTTC
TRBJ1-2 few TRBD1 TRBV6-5 CASSYRDRGPYGYTF TGTGCCAGCAGTTACCGGGACAGGGGGCCCTATGGCTACACCTTC
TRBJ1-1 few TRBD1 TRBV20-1 CSAPRQGARTEAFF TGCAGTGCTCCCAGACAGGGGGCACGGACTGAAGCTTTCTTT
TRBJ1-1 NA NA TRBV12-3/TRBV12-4 CASSPGYPTEAFF TGTGCCAGCAGCCCAGGGTACCCCACTGAAGCTTTCTTT
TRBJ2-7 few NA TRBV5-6 CASSWDAGASSYEQYF TGTGCCAGCAGCTGGGACGCGGGGGCTAGCTCCTACGAGCAGTACTTC
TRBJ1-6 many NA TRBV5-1 CASSFTSGYNSPLHF TGCGCCAGCAGCTTCACTTCCGGGTATAATTCACCCCTCCACTTT
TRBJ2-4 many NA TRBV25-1 CASSDPNWDIQYF TGTGCCAGCAGTGATCCCAACTGGGACATTCAGTACTTC
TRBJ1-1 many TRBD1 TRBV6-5 CASNPPGQGPEAFF TGTGCCAGCAATCCACCGGGACAGGGCCCTGAAGCTTTCTTT